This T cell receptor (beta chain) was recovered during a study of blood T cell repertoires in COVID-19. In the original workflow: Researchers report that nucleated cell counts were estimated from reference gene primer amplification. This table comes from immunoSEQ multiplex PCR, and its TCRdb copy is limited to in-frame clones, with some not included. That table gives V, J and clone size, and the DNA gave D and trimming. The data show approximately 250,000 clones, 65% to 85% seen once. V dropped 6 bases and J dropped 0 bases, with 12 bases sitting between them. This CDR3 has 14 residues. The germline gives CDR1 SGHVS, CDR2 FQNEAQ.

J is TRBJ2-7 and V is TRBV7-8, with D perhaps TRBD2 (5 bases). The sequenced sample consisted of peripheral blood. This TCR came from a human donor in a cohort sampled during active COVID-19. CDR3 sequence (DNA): TGTGCCAGCAGTCAAGCGGTGATCTCCTACGAGCAGTACTTC. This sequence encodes CASSQAVISYEQYF. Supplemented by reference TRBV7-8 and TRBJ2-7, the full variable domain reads GAGVSQSPRYKVAKRGQDVALRCDPISGHVSLFWYQQALGQGPEFLTYFQNEAQLDKSGLPSDRFFAERPEGSVSTLKIQRTQQEDSAVYLCASSQAVISYEQYFGPGTRLTVT.